The next 25 T cell receptor beta chains were all read from a single sample in a study of blood T cell repertoires in COVID-19. Here immunoSEQ multiplex PCR was the method, and the copy in TCRdb shows in-frame clones only, minus some. The table includes some 370,000 clones, around 87% detected once. The specimen sequenced was peripheral blood. All receptors come from a woman in her thirties with COVID-19, enrolled during active disease.

This clone came up once. The chain has TRBV19 and TRBJ2-2, with a weak D call TRBD2 (5 bases). The germline CDR1 and CDR2 sequences are LNHDA and SQIVND (reference sequence). Trimming pared 3 bases from V and 0 bases from J, leaving 11 bases between. The CDR3 runs to 16 residues. As DNA, the CDR3 is TGTGCCAGTAGTATTGCGCGGGCAGCGAACACCGGGGAGCTGTTTTTT. Protein product: CASSIARAANTGELFF.

The V and J genes are TRBV4-2 and TRBJ1-2, with D uncertain. The CDR3 has 13 residues. Trimming took off 0 bases at V and 8 bases at J, with 10 bases between the two ends. Germline CDR1 is LGHNA and CDR2 is YNFKEQ. The CDR3, as DNA: TGTGCCAGCAGCCAAGAGAGGCTGGTGGGCTACACCTTC. Translation: CASSQERLVGYTF.

The rearrangement joins TRBV10-3 to TRBJ1-1; D remains ambiguous. Germline V gene sequence: CDR1 ENHRY, CDR2 SYGVKD. CDR3 length: 13 residues. V lost 3 bases and J 1 base, leaving 6 bases between the germline ends. CDR3 DNA sequence: TGTGCCATCAGTGAAGTGGCGAACACTGAAGCTTTCTTT. Its translation: CAISEVANTEAFF.

This clone was seen once. The chain carries TRBV7-2 and TRBJ2-5; 10 bases line up with TRBD2. CDR1 SGHTA and CDR2 FQGNSA come from the germline V gene. The CDR3 covers 15 residues. V gave up 3 bases and J gave up 5 bases; unmatched junction bases: 6. In DNA, the CDR3 is TGTGCCAGCAGCTTGGAGCTAGCGGGAGTGGAGACCCAGTACTTC. Translation gives CASSLELAGVETQYF.

The chain links TRBV6-5 to TRBJ1-3; no clear D. Germline V gene sequence: CDR1 MNHEY, CDR2 SVGAGI. V lost 8 bases and J lost 2, with 16 bases in between. The CDR3 contains 15 residues. The CDR3 protein is CASLLRYGAGNTIYF. CDR3 nucleotide sequence: TGTGCCAGCCTCCTCCGGTACGGTGCTGGAAACACCATATATTTT.

This chain links TRBV24-1 with TRBJ2-7; D is uncertain. The CDR3 consists of 16 residues. The V gene's germline CDR1 is KGHDR and CDR2 SFDVKD. The ends were cut back, 3 bases at V and 5 bases at J, with 19 bases in the middle. The CDR3 loop is CATSDTSGSYPHEQYF. The CDR3 nucleotides are TGTGCCACCAGTGATACCTCCGGGTCTTACCCCCACGAGCAGTACTTC.

This sequence joins TRBV9 and TRBJ2-5, with TRBD2 as a possible D gene (6 bases). Trimming took off 4 bases at V and 5 bases at J, with 18 bases between the two ends. This CDR3 is 15 amino acids long. CDR1 and CDR2 (germline): SGDLS, YYNGEE. CDR3 sequence: CASSPYRELGETQYF. The CDR3 DNA reads TGTGCCAGCAGCCCGTACCGGGAGCTAGGGGAGACCCAGTACTTC.

The chain joins TRBV5-4 to TRBJ2-1, with 13 positions matching TRBD2. The CDR3 runs to 16 residues. V lost 4 bases to trimming and J lost 6 bases; unmatched junction nucleotides: 7. CDR1 and CDR2 from the germline V gene are SGHNT and YYREEE (reference sequence). The CDR3 reads CASSNRTSGRFNEQFF. CDR3 sequence (DNA): TGTGCCAGCAGCAATCGGACTAGCGGGAGATTCAATGAGCAGTTCTTC.

The V call is TRBV5-1, the J call TRBJ2-3; 10 bases agree with TRBD1. Per germline, CDR1 SGHRS and CDR2 YFSETQ. V shed 4 bases and J 1 base; nucleotides not matched to a gene: 6. The CDR3 extends over 16 amino acids. CDR3 loop: CASSRDRGSGTDTQYF. CDR3 bases: TGCGCCAGCAGCCGGGACAGGGGCTCAGGCACAGATACGCAGTATTTT.

The chain recombines TRBV5-1 with TRBJ2-7; the match to TRBD2 covers 13 bases. V shed 5 bases and J 0 bases; nucleotides not matched to a gene: 8. The CDR3 loop spans 17 amino acids. Germline V gene lookup returns CDR1 SGHRS and CDR2 YFSETQ. CDR3 sequence: CASRSGGLAGVSYEQYF. The CDR3 DNA reads as TGCGCCAGCAGGTCTGGCGGACTAGCGGGGGTCTCCTACGAGCAGTACTTC.

This clone is a singleton in its sample. J is TRBJ2-1 and V is TRBV3-1 (or the pseudogene TRBV3-2); 12 nucleotides agree with TRBD2. V was clipped by 6 bases and J by 3 bases; unmatched bases: 6. The CDR3 is 16 amino acids. From germline, CDR1 is LGHDT and CDR2 YNNKEL (reference sequence). The CDR3 protein is CASSFPGLAGYNEQFF. CDR3 in DNA: TGTGCCAGCAGTTTTCCGGGACTAGCGGGCTACAATGAGCAGTTCTTC.

This clone was detected once. CDR3 sequence (DNA): TGTGCCACCAGCAGAGATCTTGCGACCCGAGGAGAAAAACTGTTTTTT. Translation: CATSRDLATRGEKLFF. V usage is TRBV15 and J usage is TRBJ1-4; D not certain. The V and J ends lost 0 bases and 8 bases respectively, with 16 bases between them. Germline CDR1 LNHNV, CDR2 YYDKDF (reference sequence). This CDR3 is built from 16 residues.

The rearrangement uses TRBV5-1 and TRBJ2-7; TRBD2 is a possible D gene (6 bases). V dropped 0 bases and J dropped 4 bases, with 8 bases sitting between them. In germline, CDR1 is SGHRS, CDR2 YFSETQ. The CDR3 runs to 13 residues. CDR3 sequence: CASSLVREYEQYF. Here the CDR3 DNA reads TGCGCCAGCAGCTTGGTGCGGGAATACGAGCAGTACTTC.

The V call is TRBV3-1 (or the pseudogene TRBV3-2), the J call TRBJ1-6, with 8 bases lining up with TRBD1. Germline CDR1 and CDR2: LGHDT and YNNKEL (reference sequence). J was trimmed by 8 bases and V by 2 bases; bases with no gene match: 5. This CDR3 has 15 residues. The CDR3, as DNA: TGTGCCAGCAGCCAAAGACAGGGGTCGGATTCACCCCTCCACTTT. This sequence encodes CASSQRQGSDSPLHF.

Only a few counts were recorded for this clone. The chain is built from TRBV29-1 and TRBJ1-2; D gene uncertain. Germline lookup yields CDR1 SQVTM and CDR2 ANQGSEA. The V end was cut by 3 bases, the J end by 4 bases, with 12 bases between. The CDR3 has 13 residues. This chain's CDR3 is CSVDNQQTYGYTF. As DNA, the CDR3 is TGCAGCGTTGATAATCAACAGACCTATGGCTACACCTTC.

This clone was seen more than once but under ten times. This chain connects TRBV6-1 to TRBJ1-1, with D possibly matching TRBD1 (5 bases). This CDR3 has 15 residues. Germline lookup yields CDR1 MNHNS and CDR2 SASEGT. With 1 base removed from V and 4 bases from J, the gap between germline ends came to 13 bases. Written as DNA, the CDR3 is TGTGCCAGCAGTGAAGTCCAGGGTATGTCCACTGAAGCTTTCTTT. It codes for CASSEVQGMSTEAFF.

Here the CDR3 reads CASSEQGTDTQYF. The CDR3, as DNA: TGTGCCAGCAGTGAACAGGGCACAGATACGCAGTATTTT. The chain has TRBV6-1 and TRBJ2-3; D unresolved. The CDR3 length is 13 residues. Germline CDR1 MNHNS, CDR2 SASEGT. V lost 2 bases and J 1 base, leaving 4 bases between the germline ends.

The chain employs TRBV4-1 and TRBJ2-1, with a tentative D call TRBD2 (5 bases). V lost 1 base and J lost 8, with 15 bases in between. Germline V gene lookup returns CDR1 MGHRA and CDR2 YSYEKL. This CDR3 comprises 15 residues. The CDR3 DNA follows: TGCGCCAGCAGCCAAGTGGCGGGCCCGGCGGATGAGCAGTTCTTC. Protein: CASSQVAGPADEQFF.

This clone was counted a few times. The chain recombines TRBV5-1 with TRBJ2-2; possibly TRBD1 for D (5 bases). The germline gives CDR1 SGHRS, CDR2 YFSETQ. The CDR3 sequence is 15 residues long. V was cut by 3 bases and J by 2 bases, with 11 bases left in between. The CDR3 DNA reads TGCGCCAGCAGCTCGCAGGGTCCCAACACCGGGGAGCTGTTTTTT. The encoded protein is CASSSQGPNTGELFF.

This chain uses TRBV19 with TRBJ2-1; 10 positions agree with TRBD1. Germline loops: CDR1 LNHDA, CDR2 SQIVND (reference sequence). V gave up 4 bases and J gave up 2 bases; unmatched junction bases: 5. This CDR3 comprises 16 residues. CDR3 nucleotide sequence: TGTGCCAGTAGTACCCGACAGGGGGCCACCTACAATGAGCAGTTCTTC. The encoded protein is CASSTRQGATYNEQFF. The variable domain in full, with the rest retrieved from reference TRBV19 and TRBJ2-1, is DGGITQSPKYLFRKEGQNVTLSCEQNLNHDAMYWYRQDPGQGLRLIYYSQIVNDFQKGDIAEGYSVSREKKESFPLTVTSAQKNPTAFYLCASSTRQGATYNEQFFGPGTRLTVL.

The chain's CDR3 is CASIPGETQYF. For the CDR3, the DNA is TGTGCCAGCATCCCGGGGGAGACCCAGTACTTC. The V call is TRBV2, the J call TRBJ2-5; possibly TRBD2 for D (5 bases). CDR1 and CDR2 (germline): SNHLY, FYNNEI. This CDR3 is built from 11 residues. V gave up 7 bases and J gave up 5 bases, with 8 bases separating them.

V gene TRBV7-2 combines with J gene TRBJ2-1; 9 nucleotides match TRBD2. This CDR3 spans 15 amino acids. CDR1 and CDR2 from the germline V gene are SGHTA and FQGNSA. V dropped 2 bases and J dropped 8; count of bases not matched to a gene: 7. The CDR3 DNA reads as TGTGCCAGCAGCTTAATGAGCGGGAGGTATGATGAGCAGTTCTTC. Its protein is CASSLMSGRYDEQFF.

This clone was observed once. The chain carries TRBV6-5 and TRBJ2-3; tentative D call: TRBD2 (5 bases). V lost 8 bases to trimming and J lost 5 bases, with 11 bases between them. The CDR3 has 12 amino acids. The germline CDR1 and CDR2 sequences are MNHEY and SVGAGI. The CDR3 DNA sequence: TGTGCCAGCCAACTGAGGGTAGATACGCAGTATTTT. Translating it yields CASQLRVDTQYF.

This clone has only one observation. This rearrangement joins TRBV11-3 to TRBJ2-1; 9 nucleotides align to TRBD2. V dropped 3 bases and J dropped 9; count of bases not matched to a gene: 6. The CDR3 runs to 14 residues. Germline CDR1 and CDR2: SGHNT and YENEEA. Written as DNA, the CDR3 is TGTGCCAGCAGCTTCTTAGCGGGAGAGGGTGAGCAGTTCTTC. This encodes CASSFLAGEGEQFF.

The chain joins TRBV28 to TRBJ2-7; D perhaps matches TRBD1 (5 bases). Looked up from germline, CDR1 is MDHEN and CDR2 is SYDVKM. This CDR3 spans 14 amino acids. Trimming removed 3 bases at V and 9 bases at J, with 18 bases between. In nucleotides, the CDR3 is TGTGCCAGCAGTTTGGACAATCGCGCGACGGTGCAGTACTTC. Its translation is CASSLDNRATVQYF.